The 13 T cell receptor beta chains reported below all come from one sample, sequenced in a study of shared clonotypes between healthy human individuals. The protocol was immunoSEQ multiplex PCR, while the TCRdb copy is restricted to in-frame clones and leaves out a portion. Of hundreds of thousands of clones listed, about 92% are singletons. It was CD45RO-negative cells, positively selected for CCR7, that made up naive CD8 cells, with terminally differentiated effector memory CD45RA+ cells excluded. Source material: naive CD8+ T cells sorted from blood. The source of these receptors is a man aged 25-45 years in good health.

This clone appeared once. The chain links TRBV10-2 to TRBJ2-7; TRBD1 might be the D (5 bases). CDR3 length: 15 residues. Germline V lookup: CDR1 WSHSY, CDR2 SAAADI. Trimming cost V 0 bases and J 7 bases, with 16 bases left between them. This CDR3 is CASSESVGIREEQYF. CDR3 DNA sequence: TGCGCCAGCAGTGAGTCGGTGGGAATCAGGGAAGAGCAGTACTTC.

This clone was counted a single time. The chain is built from TRBV19 and TRBJ2-1, with 7 bases aligning to TRBD1. Unmatched junction bases numbered 7, after V lost 11 bases and J lost 0 bases. Germline V CDR1 and CDR2: LNHDA, SQIVND (reference sequence). This CDR3 contains 14 residues. In DNA form, the CDR3 reads TGTGCCTCCACAGGGGAAAGCTCCTACAATGAGCAGTTCTTC. It yields the protein CASTGESSYNEQFF. Using reference TRBV19 and TRBJ2-1 for the parts outside the CDR3, the full variable domain is DGGITQSPKYLFRKEGQNVTLSCEQNLNHDAMYWYRQDPGQGLRLIYYSQIVNDFQKGDIAEGYSVSREKKESFPLTVTSAQKNPTAFYLCASTGESSYNEQFFGPGTRLTVL.

The chain couples TRBV4-1 to TRBJ2-1, with 9 bases aligning to TRBD1. Germline values: CDR1 MGHRA, CDR2 YSYEKL. This CDR3 region has 14 residues. The trim removed 4 bases at V and 9 bases at J, leaving 7 bases unmatched. CDR3 amino acids: CASSPVQGAFEQFF. The CDR3 DNA is TGCGCCAGCAGCCCGGTACAGGGGGCCTTTGAGCAGTTCTTC.

The CDR3 reads CASSKGATGELFF. CDR3 in DNA: TGTGCCAGCAGTAAGGGAGCCACCGGGGAGCTGTTTTTT. The chain joins TRBV7-9 to TRBJ2-2, with D perhaps matching TRBD2 (5 bases). Germline loops: CDR1 SEHNR, CDR2 FQNEAQ (reference sequence). The CDR3 is 13 amino acids. Deletions cut 6 bases from V and 4 bases from J, with 9 bases between.

This chain connects TRBV5-6 to TRBJ2-3, with TRBD2 identical over 7 bases. This CDR3 has 15 amino acids. Germline V lookup: CDR1 SGHDT, CDR2 YYEEEE. The ends lost 3 bases at V and 3 bases at J; junction bases unmatched: 7. CDR3 coding DNA: TGTGCCAGCAGCTCCCGGGGGGACGGGACAGATACGCAGTATTTT. Translated, it gives CASSSRGDGTDTQYF.

The CDR3 sequence: CASSIGLSSLIEQYF. In DNA form, the CDR3 reads TGTGCCAGCAGCATTGGACTGTCGAGCTTGATCGAGCAGTACTTC. V gene TRBV28 combines with J gene TRBJ2-7; a weak D match, TRBD2 (5 bases). Germline CDR1 is MDHEN and CDR2 is SYDVKM. The CDR3 sequence is 15 residues long. Trimming cost V 6 bases and J 6 bases, with 21 bases left between them.

This chain uses TRBV5-5 with TRBJ1-5, with TRBD1 identical over 7 bases. This CDR3 comprises 16 residues. V shed 4 bases, J shed 0 bases, and the junction held 7 bases outside the gene matches. Per the germline V gene, CDR1 is SGHKS and CDR2 is YYEKEE (reference sequence). The CDR3 spells CASSIQGIPSNQPQHF. DNA of the CDR3: TGTGCCAGCAGCATACAGGGGATCCCTAGCAATCAGCCCCAGCATTTT.

The rearrangement links TRBV19 to TRBJ2-1; TRBD1 agrees at 11 bases. The germline CDR1 and CDR2 sequences are LNHDA and SQIVND (reference sequence). V shed 5 bases and J 6 bases; nucleotides not matched to a gene: 6. This CDR3 is built from 15 residues. The CDR3 spells CASSARTGGFNEQFF. The CDR3 nucleotides read TGTGCCAGTAGTGCTCGGACAGGGGGCTTCAATGAGCAGTTCTTC.

This clone has more than one count but fewer than ten. V gene TRBV2 combines with J gene TRBJ2-7; D perhaps matches TRBD1 (6 bases). The ends were cut back, 3 bases at V and 5 bases at J, with 11 bases in the middle. Germline CDR1 is SNHLY and CDR2 is FYNNEI. This CDR3 contains 13 residues. This CDR3 reads CASSEGPGDEQYF. The CDR3 nucleotides read TGTGCCAGCAGTGAGGGACCAGGGGACGAGCAGTACTTC.

This chain uses TRBV28 with TRBJ2-7, with TRBD1 as a possible D gene (6 bases). The CDR3 runs 13 residues. The V gene's germline CDR1 is MDHEN and CDR2 SYDVKM. With 3 bases removed from V and 5 bases from J, the gap between germline ends came to 11 bases. The CDR3, as DNA: TGTGCCAGCAGTTTGTTCAGGGGCAACGAGCAGTACTTC. It yields the protein CASSLFRGNEQYF.

Remarks on this clone: Distinct nucleotide sequences in the sample also encode this CDR3. This chain uses TRBV11-2 with TRBJ2-7; D call uncertain. The CDR3 sequence is 11 residues long. Germline V gene lookup returns CDR1 SGHAT and CDR2 FQNNGV. V was cut by 4 bases and J by 3 bases, with 4 bases left in between. The CDR3 is CASSSSYEQYF. The CDR3 nucleotides read TGTGCCAGCAGCTCAAGCTACGAGCAGTACTTC.

This chain connects TRBV14 to TRBJ2-1; D may be TRBD2 (5 bases). Germline V gene lookup returns CDR1 SGHDN and CDR2 FVKESK. V lost 6 bases and J 0 bases, leaving 18 bases between the germline ends. The CDR3 has 17 residues. The CDR3 DNA reads as TGTGCCAGCAGTCCCGGGATCCTAACTAGCTCCTACAATGAGCAGTTCTTC. It encodes CASSPGILTSSYNEQFF.

The rearrangement uses TRBV30 and TRBJ2-2; 9 bases fit TRBD1. The CDR3 extends over 15 amino acids. Germline CDR1 GTSNPN, CDR2 SVGIG (reference sequence). J lost 4 bases, V lost 0 bases, and 3 bases had no gene match. The CDR3 sequence is CAWSVWGQGTGELFF. The CDR3 DNA reads as TGTGCCTGGAGTGTGTGGGGACAGGGCACCGGGGAGCTGTTTTTT.